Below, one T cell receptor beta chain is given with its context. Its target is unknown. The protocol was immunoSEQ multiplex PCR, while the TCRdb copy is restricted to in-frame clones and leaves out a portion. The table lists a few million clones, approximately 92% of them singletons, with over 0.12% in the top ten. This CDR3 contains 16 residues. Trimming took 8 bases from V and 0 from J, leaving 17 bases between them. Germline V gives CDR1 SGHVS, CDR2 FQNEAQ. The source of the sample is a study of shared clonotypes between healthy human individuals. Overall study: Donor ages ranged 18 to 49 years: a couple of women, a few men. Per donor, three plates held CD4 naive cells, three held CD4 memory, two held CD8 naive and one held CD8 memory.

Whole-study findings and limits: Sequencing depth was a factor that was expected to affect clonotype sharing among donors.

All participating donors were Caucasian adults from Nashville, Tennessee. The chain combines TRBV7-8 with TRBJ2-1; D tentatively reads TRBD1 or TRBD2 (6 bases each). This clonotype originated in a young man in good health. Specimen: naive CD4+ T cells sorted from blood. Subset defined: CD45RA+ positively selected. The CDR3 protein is CASGGRLTSSYNEQFF. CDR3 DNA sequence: TGTGCCAGCGGGGGGCGCTTAACAAGCTCCTACAATGAGCAGTTCTTC.